This is a list of T cell receptor beta chains from one sample in a study of cytomegalovirus exposure and HLA in healthy donors. Sequencing was performed with immunoSEQ multiplex PCR; in TCRdb, only in-frame clones are kept and a portion is missing. The sample lists 250,000 to 350,000 clones, 88% occurring once. Sequencing input: PBMCs. The receptors here all came from a woman under 30 in good health and CMV-seronegative. CDR3s include the opening cysteine and the closing phenylalanine or tryptophan. The D gene is left open where the match is weak. Rows may omit the clone size; those that give it use once, few, many or a size class.

D: -; V: TRBV25-1; J: TRBJ2-7; size: -; DNA: TGTGCCAGCAGGGACTTATCCTACGAGCAGTACTTC; CDR3: CASRDLSYEQYF
D: -; V: TRBV21-1; J: TRBJ2-1; size: once; DNA: TGTGCCAGGGGGACTAGCGGACACAATGAGCAGTTCTTC; CDR3: CARGTSGHNEQFF
D: TRBD2; V: TRBV9; J: TRBJ2-2; size: -; DNA: TGTGCCAGCAGCCCCTATGGGACTAGCTTCGGGGAGCTGTTTTTT; CDR3: CASSPYGTSFGELFF
D: TRBD2; V: TRBV13; J: TRBJ2-2; size: once; DNA: TGTGCCAGCAGCCCAGCGGGAGTAGGTACCGGGGAGCTGTTTTTT; CDR3: CASSPAGVGTGELFF
D: TRBD1; V: TRBV27; J: TRBJ2-7; size: -; DNA: TGTGCCAGCAGTCGGGGACAGTCCCCTACCTACGAGCAGTACTTC; CDR3: CASSRGQSPTYEQYF
D: TRBD1; V: TRBV27; J: TRBJ2-1; size: -; DNA: TGTGCCAGCAGTCTTGCCGGGACAGGGGTAGGCAATGAGCAGTTCTTC; CDR3: CASSLAGTGVGNEQFF
D: -; V: TRBV29-1; J: TRBJ1-1; size: -; DNA: TGCAGCGTTGAAATGGCAATGAACACTGAAGCTTTCTTT; CDR3: CSVEMAMNTEAFF
D: TRBD1; V: TRBV2; J: TRBJ1-2; size: -; DNA: TGTGCCAGCAATCGGGGACAGAACTCACTACTCTATGGCTACACCTTC; CDR3: CASNRGQNSLLYGYTF
D: -; V: TRBV28; J: TRBJ1-5; size: -; DNA: TGTGCCAGCGAAGACAGAAGCAATCAGCCCCAGCATTTT; CDR3: CASEDRSNQPQHF
D: -; V: TRBV27; J: TRBJ1-1; size: once; DNA: TGTGCCAGCAGTTTTTTTCAGGGCACTGAAGCTTTCTTT; CDR3: CASSFFQGTEAFF
D: TRBD2; V: TRBV25-1; J: TRBJ2-3; size: once; DNA: TGTGCCAGCGTGATCGGGGGGTCCCAGTATTTT; CDR3: CASVIGGSQYF
D: -; V: TRBV6-6; J: TRBJ1-6; size: once; DNA: TGTGCCAGCAGTTACCCCTCGACAGGTTATAATTCACCCCTCCACTTT; CDR3: CASSYPSTGYNSPLHF
D: -; V: TRBV5-6; J: TRBJ2-1; size: -; DNA: TGTGCCAGCAGCTTGGTAGGCGGACTGGGCTACAATGAGCAGTTCTTC; CDR3: CASSLVGGLGYNEQFF
D: -; V: TRBV28; J: TRBJ1-1; size: -; DNA: TGTGCCAGCAGTTCCCTTAGCTCTGCTGAAGCTTTCTTT; CDR3: CASSSLSSAEAFF
D: -; V: TRBV30; J: TRBJ1-5; size: -; DNA: TGTGCCTGGAGTGTATCGTCTCGGGGGGCAAGCAATCAGCCCCAGCATTTT; CDR3: CAWSVSSRGASNQPQHF
D: TRBD2; V: TRBV29-1; J: TRBJ2-5; size: -; DNA: TGCAGCGTTATTCCCAACGGGGGGGCGGAGGAGACCCAGTACTTC; CDR3: CSVIPNGGAEETQYF
D: -; V: TRBV7-6; J: TRBJ2-3; size: once; DNA: TGTGCCAGCAGCTTAGTTGATTCGGGGTTATCCCCGCAGTATTTT; CDR3: CASSLVDSGLSPQYF
D: TRBD1; V: TRBV28; J: TRBJ1-2; size: -; DNA: TGTGCCAGCAGTCGACAGGGGGCTCATGGCTACACCTTC; CDR3: CASSRQGAHGYTF
D: TRBD1; V: TRBV2; J: TRBJ1-5; size: once; DNA: TGTGCCAGCAGTGAAGCAGGACAGGACAATCAGCCCCAGCATTTT; CDR3: CASSEAGQDNQPQHF
D: -; V: TRBV28; J: TRBJ2-7; size: -; DNA: TGTGCCAGCAGTCTCAGACAGCTTGGGCAGTACTTC; CDR3: CASSLRQLGQYF
D: -; V: TRBV18; J: TRBJ2-7; size: -; DNA: TGTGCCAGCTCAAGTGGAGTCTGGTCGGCCGAGCAGTACTTC; CDR3: CASSSGVWSAEQYF
D: TRBD2; V: TRBV4-1; J: TRBJ2-7; size: -; DNA: TGCGCCAGCAGCCCCAGGACTAGCGGGATCTACGAGCAGTACTTC; CDR3: CASSPRTSGIYEQYF
D: -; V: TRBV6-1; J: TRBJ1-2; size: once; DNA: TGTGCCAGCAGTGATTTAGGGAGGGGCTACACCTTC; CDR3: CASSDLGRGYTF
D: -; V: TRBV9; J: TRBJ2-5; size: -; DNA: TGTGCCAGCAGCGTAGGGCAGGTTGGGCAAGAGACCCAGTACTTC; CDR3: CASSVGQVGQETQYF
D: TRBD1; V: TRBV7-2; J: TRBJ1-2; size: few; DNA: TGTGCCAGCAGCAGGACAGGGAGCGGAGGCTACACCTTC; CDR3: CASSRTGSGGYTF
D: -; V: TRBV6-5; J: TRBJ2-1; size: -; DNA: TGTGCCAGCAGTTATCTGGGGAGTAACAATGAGCAGTTCTTC; CDR3: CASSYLGSNNEQFF
D: -; V: TRBV5-1; J: TRBJ2-7; size: -; DNA: TGCGCCAGCAGCTTTAGACAGAACTCCTACGAGCAGTACTTC; CDR3: CASSFRQNSYEQYF
D: -; V: TRBV9; J: TRBJ2-7; size: -; DNA: TGTGCCAGCAGCGTAGGAGGGGGGGGCACTATTACCTACGAGCAGTACTTC; CDR3: CASSVGGGGTITYEQYF
D: -; V: TRBV15; J: TRBJ1-3; size: -; DNA: TGTGCCACCAGCAGAGATCCCGGCGGTGGAAACACCATATATTTT; CDR3: CATSRDPGGGNTIYF
D: -; V: TRBV29-1; J: TRBJ2-2; size: -; DNA: TGCAGCGGCGCGGACAGCTTCACCGGGGAGCTGTTTTTT; CDR3: CSGADSFTGELFF
D: TRBD1; V: TRBV15; J: TRBJ1-4; size: -; DNA: TGTGCCACCAGTATGGAAAGGGGGCGTCCGGATGAAAAACTGTTTTTT; CDR3: CATSMERGRPDEKLFF
D: -; V: TRBV28; J: TRBJ2-7; size: -; DNA: TGTGCCAGCAGTTTAAGGGAGTTGGGCGGCCCCTACGAGCAGTACTTC; CDR3: CASSLRELGGPYEQYF
D: TRBD1; V: TRBV7-3; J: TRBJ1-2; size: -; DNA: TGTGCCAGCAGCAAGGACAGGGAAGGTGGTGGCTACACCTTC; CDR3: CASSKDREGGGYTF
D: TRBD1; V: TRBV4-2; J: TRBJ2-4; size: -; DNA: TGTGCCAGCAGCCCCTCTTCCGGGACAGGGGGCGAGAACATTCAGTACTTC; CDR3: CASSPSSGTGGENIQYF
D: TRBD2; V: TRBV7-2; J: TRBJ2-1; size: once; DNA: TGTGCCAGCAGCTGGACTAGTCAGGCCCTCAATGAGCAGTTCTTC; CDR3: CASSWTSQALNEQFF
D: -; V: TRBV28; J: TRBJ2-7; size: -; DNA: TGTGCCAGCAGTTCTGGCACATACGAGCAGTACTTC; CDR3: CASSSGTYEQYF
D: -; V: TRBV9; J: TRBJ2-7; size: -; DNA: TGTGCCAGCAGCGTAGTCCCCGGGAACTCCCACGAGCAGTACTTC; CDR3: CASSVVPGNSHEQYF
D: -; V: TRBV9; J: TRBJ2-1; size: once; DNA: TGTGCCAGCAGCGTAGAGTGGGACTCATACAATGAGCAGTTCTTC; CDR3: CASSVEWDSYNEQFF
D: TRBD1; V: TRBV11-2; J: TRBJ1-1; size: -; DNA: TGTGCCAGCAGCTCGGGACAGATGAACACTGAAGCTTTCTTT; CDR3: CASSSGQMNTEAFF
D: -; V: TRBV5-1; J: TRBJ1-2; size: -; DNA: TGCGCCAGCAGCTTTATGGACAGAGCCTATGGCTACACCTTC; CDR3: CASSFMDRAYGYTF
D: -; V: TRBV10-3; J: TRBJ2-1; size: -; DNA: TGTGCCATCAGTGGGGTGGCGGGCAATGAGCAGTTCTTC; CDR3: CAISGVAGNEQFF